This T cell receptor beta chain emerged from a study of human T cells and chemical hapten exposure. Background on the study: Patients were given diphenylcyclopropenone on the scalp weekly across the roughly 25-week study. General study points: Those TCRs sitting above 1 in 1000 frequency stayed the same with DPC sensitization. Expanded TCRs made up significantly more big CDR3 similarity clusters than controls did.

This clonotype has ten or more counts. Its antigen is currently unknown. Described time point: patch test 1, 2 weeks after DPC sensitization. Sample treatment: therapeutic diphenylcyclopropenone sensitization with weekly scalp DPC. Unfractionated whole blood served as the source for total RNA extraction. Germline loops: CDR1 SQVTM, CDR2 ANQGSEA. The CDR3 totals 14 residues. The V end lost 5 bases, the J end lost 4 bases, and 15 bases lay between the germline ends. TCRdb analysed the RACE reads with MiXCR anew, one entry per CDR3 protein. The table shows around 380,000 distinct CDR3 sequences, with nearly 5% occurring only once.

Source: whole blood, taken in connection with sensitization to the hapten diphenylcyclopropenone (DPC). The TCR was taken from a woman between 45 and 60 years old with alopecia areata. Some clones in this sample may be carry-over from other donors' samples. V and J are TRBV29-1 and TRBJ1-3, with D maybe TRBD1 (5 bases). CDR3 amino acids: CSVLDTYDGNTIYF. As DNA, the CDR3 is TGCAGCGTTCTGGACACCTACGACGGAAACACCATATATTTT.